Below are 20 T cell receptor beta chains sequenced from a single sample in a study of human T cells and chemical hapten exposure. TCRdb processed the RACE reads anew with MiXCR; each CDR3 protein has one entry. The sample has tens of thousands of distinct CDR3 sequences, 12% seen once. Time point given: patch test 1, 2 weeks after DPC sensitization. Treatment indicated: therapeutic diphenylcyclopropenone sensitization with weekly scalp DPC. Sample: whole blood, taken in connection with sensitization to the hapten diphenylcyclopropenone (DPC). The origin of the receptors is a woman aged 55-69 years with alopecia areata. Some clones in this sample may be carry-over from other donors' samples.

The sample holds many counts of this clonotype. J is TRBJ2-1 and V is TRBV10-1; 11 bases line up with TRBD1. The V segment lost 6 bases and the J segment 15 bases; nucleotides outside the gene matches: 10. CDR1 is WNHNN, CDR2 SYGVQD, per germline (reference sequence). The CDR3 extends over 13 amino acids. CDR3 loop: CASSRGTGGILFF. CDR3 bases: TGCGCCAGCAGCCGGGGGACAGGGGGAATTCTGTTCTTC.

The V gene is TRBV12-3 or TRBV12-4, the J gene TRBJ1-5; 7 positions match TRBD1. The CDR3 covers 14 residues. Trimming removed 6 bases from V and 9 bases from J; junction bases left unmatched: 11. DNA for the CDR3: TGTGCCAGCAGGATGATGGGACAGTTGTTGCCCCAGCATTTT. Translated: CASRMMGQLLPQHF.

The chain recombines TRBV6-5 with TRBJ2-1; 8 bases map to TRBD2. Germline V CDR1 and CDR2: MNHEY, SVGAGI. This CDR3 is 16 amino acids long. The junction had 4 bases not matched to a gene; V was cut back by 3 bases and J by 0 bases. CDR3 in amino acids: CASSYQTSGSYNEQFF. The CDR3 coding sequence is TGTGCCAGCAGTTATCAAACTAGCGGCTCCTACAATGAGCAGTTCTTC.

There are many counts of this clonotype. This sequence joins TRBV13 and TRBJ2-7; D may be TRBD1 or TRBD2 (5 bases each). The CDR3 extends over 15 amino acids. The germline CDR1 and CDR2 sequences are PRHDT and FYEKMQ (reference sequence). Between the trimmed V and J ends, which lost 7 bases and 0 bases, there was a span of 16 bases. The chain's CDR3 is CASTPPGRSSYEQYF. CDR3 sequence (DNA): TGTGCCAGCACCCCCCCGGGACGGAGCTCCTACGAGCAGTACTTC.

This clonotype was detected ten times or more. V is TRBV7-9 and J is TRBJ2-1; 7 bases are shared with TRBD1. The length of the CDR3 is 15 residues. CDR1 and CDR2 (germline): SEHNR, FQNEAQ (reference sequence). Germline trimming cut 5 bases from V and 2 bases from J; bases unmatched to any gene: 6. The CDR3 region has the DNA TGTGCCAGCAGCCGCCGGCAGGGGGCCTACAATGAGCAGTTCTTC. Encoded protein: CASSRRQGAYNEQFF. The whole variable domain, remainder taken from reference TRBV7-9 and TRBJ2-1, is DTGVSQNPRHKITKRGQNVTFRCDPISEHNRLYWYRQTLGQGPEFLTYFQNEAQLEKSRLLSDRFSAERPKGSFSTLEIQRTEQGDSAMYLCASSRRQGAYNEQFFGPGTRLTVL.

In this sample, this clonotype turned up a few times. J is TRBJ2-7 and V is TRBV11-2, with 7 bases that match TRBD1. CDR1 and CDR2 (germline): SGHAT, FQNNGV. This CDR3 has 14 residues. Trimming at V came to 5 bases and at J to 2 bases, leaving 6 bases not matched to a gene. The CDR3 coding sequence is TGTGCCAGCAGCCCTACCAGGGGGACCTACGAGCAGTACTTC. Protein: CASSPTRGTYEQYF.

This clonotype showed up many times. V is TRBV20-1 and J is TRBJ1-3; perhaps TRBD1 as D (6 bases). This CDR3 has 14 amino acids. The germline gives CDR1 DFQATT, CDR2 SNEGSKA (reference sequence). The V end was cut by 6 bases, the J end by 5 bases, with 17 bases between. The CDR3 spells CSAASTGNRNTIYF. CDR3 nucleotide sequence: TGCAGTGCCGCATCAACAGGGAACCGAAACACCATATATTTT.

The V gene is TRBV28, the J gene TRBJ2-1; possible D gene TRBD1, 5 bases. Per germline, CDR1 MDHEN and CDR2 SYDVKM. The CDR3 consists of 13 residues. With 6 bases removed from V and 4 bases from J, the gap between germline ends came to 10 bases. CDR3 in DNA: TGTGCCAGCAGGGGTACAGGATACAATGAGCAGTTCTTC. It is translated as CASRGTGYNEQFF.

The genes are TRBV20-1 and TRBJ1-2; D gene ambiguous. Trimming pared 1 base from V and 1 base from J, leaving 10 bases between. Germline-derived CDR1 and CDR2 are DFQATT and SNEGSKA (reference sequence). This CDR3 is 14 amino acids long. DNA of the CDR3: TGCAGTGCTAGAGTCGGAGGGCTTAACTATGGCTACACCTTC. Translating gives CSARVGGLNYGYTF.

This clonotype was detected ten times or more. The chain links TRBV11-2 to TRBJ2-1; a possible D gene is TRBD1 (6 bases). The V and J ends lost 4 bases and 6 bases respectively, with 22 bases between them. The CDR3 totals 17 residues. Germline V CDR1 and CDR2: SGHAT, FQNNGV. DNA for the CDR3: TGTGCCAGCAGCTCCTTAGGGGGTCCCAACGTTGGCAATGAGCAGTTCTTC. The encoded protein is CASSSLGGPNVGNEQFF.

Many counts were recorded for this clonotype. In nucleotides, the CDR3 is TGTGCCAGCTGGGTTTATCCCGGGACCGAGCTGGGCACAGATACGCAGTATTTT. As protein: CASWVYPGTELGTDTQYF. V usage is TRBV6-6 and J usage is TRBJ2-3; tentatively, D is TRBD1 or TRBD2 (5 bases each). Per the germline V gene, CDR1 is MNHNY and CDR2 is SVGAGI (reference sequence). The CDR3 totals 18 residues. Trimming removed 8 bases from V and 1 base from J, with 25 bases in between.

The CDR3 DNA reads TGTGCCAGCAGTACCGGACAGGTCCAAGAGACCCAGTACTTC. Its protein is CASSTGQVQETQYF. V is TRBV6-1 and J is TRBJ2-5, with 7 nucleotides matching TRBD1. Germline CDR1 and CDR2: MNHNS and SASEGT. Trimming cost V 5 bases and J 1 base; bases outside gene matches: 4. The CDR3 sequence is 14 residues long.

This clonotype was detected ten times or more. This sequence joins TRBV13 and TRBJ2-4, with D hard to call. The CDR3 covers 16 residues. Trimming took 2 bases from V and 0 from J, leaving 11 bases between them. The V gene's germline CDR1 is PRHDT and CDR2 FYEKMQ (reference sequence). CDR3 sequence (DNA): TGTGCCAGCAGCTTAACTCTAAACCAAGCCAAAAACATTCAGTACTTC. It yields the protein CASSLTLNQAKNIQYF.

Many counts were recorded for this clonotype. The CDR3 region is CASSEGAGRKNTEAFF. In DNA, the CDR3 is TGTGCCAGCAGCGAAGGGGCGGGACGGAAGAACACTGAAGCTTTCTTT. The chain employs TRBV7-6 and TRBJ1-1, with a tentative D call TRBD1 (5 bases). CDR1 and CDR2 (germline): SGHVS, FNYEAQ. The V gene lost 5 bases and the J gene lost 1 base, with 17 bases spanning the gap. The CDR3 runs to 16 residues.

This clonotype was counted ten times or more. The rearrangement joins TRBV4-2 to TRBJ1-1; a possible D gene is TRBD1 (5 bases). Germline loops: CDR1 LGHNA, CDR2 YNFKEQ. Trimming removed 1 base at V and 4 bases at J, with 19 bases between. The CDR3 extends over 17 amino acids. The CDR3 DNA follows: TGTGCCAGCAGCCAAGGGGGGAGTTTCCAGGCGGCCACTGAAGCTTTCTTT. This sequence encodes CASSQGGSFQAATEAFF.

This clonotype was seen at least ten times. This chain links TRBV7-3 with TRBJ1-2; 9 nucleotides agree with TRBD1. Germline V gene lookup returns CDR1 SGHTA and CDR2 FQGTGA. The CDR3 loop spans 16 amino acids. V lost 4 bases to trimming and J lost 8 bases; unmatched junction nucleotides: 14. The CDR3 spells CASSSGQGRTKVGYTF. In DNA form, the CDR3 reads TGTGCCAGCAGCTCCGGACAGGGGCGAACTAAAGTAGGCTACACCTTC.

There are many counts of this clonotype. The V and J genes are TRBV3-1 and TRBJ2-3; D uncertain. Per germline, CDR1 LGHDT and CDR2 YNNKEL (reference sequence). Trimming shortened V by 3 bases and J by 5 bases, and 21 bases separated the two germline ends. This CDR3 is built from 17 residues. CDR3 residues: CASSHSIGLKLGDTQYF. Here the CDR3 DNA reads TGTGCCAGCAGCCATTCCATAGGGTTGAAGCTTGGAGATACGCAGTATTTT.

This clonotype has more than one count but fewer than ten. The rearrangement joins TRBV11-2 to TRBJ1-1; D is undetermined. This CDR3 spans 15 amino acids. Germline CDR1 is SGHAT and CDR2 is FQNNGV. The germline V and J ends were trimmed by 1 base and 3 bases, with 12 bases remaining between them. CDR3 loop: CASSLGLGQYTEAFF. CDR3 DNA sequence: TGTGCCAGCAGCTTAGGTTTAGGGCAGTACACTGAAGCTTTCTTT.

This clonotype was observed a few times. The chain carries TRBV5-1 and TRBJ2-3; the match to TRBD2 covers 7 bases. This CDR3 has 12 amino acids. J lost 1 base, V lost 8 bases, and 1 base had no gene match. Looked up from germline, CDR1 is SGHRS and CDR2 is YFSETQ. CDR3 loop: CASAGGTDTQYF. The CDR3 nucleotides read TGCGCCAGTGCGGGGGGCACAGATACGCAGTATTTT.

This clonotype was found a few times. The rearrangement links TRBV9 to TRBJ1-1, with TRBD1 identical over 7 bases. The CDR3 runs 12 residues. CDR1 is SGDLS, CDR2 YYNGEE, per germline. The V gene end was trimmed by 4 bases and the J gene end by 7 bases; junction bases not matched to a gene: 4. The chain's CDR3 is CASSPGGVEAFF. The CDR3 DNA sequence: TGTGCCAGCAGCCCAGGGGGGGTTGAAGCTTTCTTT. Complete variable domain (other parts from reference TRBV9 and TRBJ1-1): DSGVTQTPKHLITATGQRVTLRCSPRSGDLSVYWYQQSLDQGLQFLIQYYNGEERAKGNILERFSAQQFPDLHSELNLSSLELGDSALYFCASSPGGVEAFFGQGTRLTVV.